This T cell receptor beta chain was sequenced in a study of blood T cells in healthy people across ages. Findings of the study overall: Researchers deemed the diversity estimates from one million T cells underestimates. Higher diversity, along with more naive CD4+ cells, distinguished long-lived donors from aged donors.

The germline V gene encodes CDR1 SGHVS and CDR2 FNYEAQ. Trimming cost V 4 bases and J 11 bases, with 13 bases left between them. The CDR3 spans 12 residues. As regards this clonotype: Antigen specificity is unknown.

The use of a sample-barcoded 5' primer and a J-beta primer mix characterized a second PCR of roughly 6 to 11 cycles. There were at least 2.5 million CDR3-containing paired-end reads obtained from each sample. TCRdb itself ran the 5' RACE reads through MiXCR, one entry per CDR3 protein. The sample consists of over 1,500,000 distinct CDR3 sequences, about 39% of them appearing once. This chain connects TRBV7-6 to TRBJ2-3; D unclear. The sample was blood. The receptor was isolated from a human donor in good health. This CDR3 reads CASSSTSRMQYF. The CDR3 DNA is TGTGCCAGCAGCTCGACTTCACGTATGCAGTATTTT.